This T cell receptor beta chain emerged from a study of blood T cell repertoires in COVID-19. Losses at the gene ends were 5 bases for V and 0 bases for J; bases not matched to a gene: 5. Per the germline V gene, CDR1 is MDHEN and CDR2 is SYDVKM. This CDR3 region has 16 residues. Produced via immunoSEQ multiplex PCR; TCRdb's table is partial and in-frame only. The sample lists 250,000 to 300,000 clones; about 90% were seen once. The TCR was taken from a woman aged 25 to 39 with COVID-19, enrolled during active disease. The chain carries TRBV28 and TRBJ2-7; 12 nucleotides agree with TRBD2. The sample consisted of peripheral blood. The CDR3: CASSLQTSGSSYEQYF. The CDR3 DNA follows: TGTGCCAGCAGTCTTCAGACTAGCGGGAGCTCCTACGAGCAGTACTTC.